The T cell receptor beta chain described here comes from a study of T cells in Graves' hyperthyroidism and ophthalmopathy (dated by TCRdb to between 2018 and 2020). In the study overall: Peripheral blood was collected at initial diagnosis, before any treatment. Following sampling, methimazole starting at 30 mg daily was given to hyperthyroidism patients, and high-dose intravenous methylprednisolone was given to ophthalmopathy patients. An independent validation cohort of 18 to 20 hyperthyroidism patients and 17 patients who later progressed to ophthalmopathy tested prospective prediction of ophthalmopathy. TCR V-J signatures able to tell the groups apart were searched for in a discovery cohort of 95 or so patients, of whom approximately 40 had Graves' ophthalmopathy and 57 had stable Graves' hyperthyroidism. In about 6 Graves' hyperthyroidism patients, the study also compared T-cell repertoires from thyroid tissue with T-cell repertoires from blood. The 75 to 100 discovery patients were randomly divided into training and test sets at a 7:3 ratio. According to the paper, TCR Vbeta CDR3 sequencing was carried out on about 140 peripheral blood samples, which came from some 41 ophthalmopathy, around 74 hyperthyroidism and approximately 17 progressor patients.

Of note for this clonotype: Its cognate antigen has yet to be identified. Base qualities were left out, and no much larger clone turns up one base away.

TCR beta CDR3 regions were amplified from RNA transcripts. For the first round of RT-PCR on the TCR CDR3, the HTBI primer set was used together with the Qiagen OneStep RT-PCR kit. The libraries were constructed in a second round of multiplex PCR and then size-selected and purified. Sequencing of the libraries was done on an Illumina HiSeq2000 using paired-end 100 bp reads. The paper's data handling went like this. SOAPnuke was used to process the raw data, removing reads that contained adapters or uncalled bases, had a mean Phred below 15, or lacked an exact match to the constant primer or identifier. High-quality paired reads were merged with COPE v1.2.5, and unique nucleotide sequences were defined as clonotypes. Clonotypes were aligned to IMGT TRBV, TRBD and TRBJ reference segments using MiTCR v1.1. The analysis was restricted to V-J combinations with a frequency above 0.0001, which together covered 99% to 99.2% of the repertoires. A TCS score was defined as the ratio between F50 (clonal expansion) and ExV (chaos), using BLOSUM62-based TCRdist between CDR3 peptides within each V-J. Welch's t-statistics and random forest reduced 450 to 600 V-J features to 13, which were used in a naive Bayes classifier (R e1071). In TCRdb, the public reads were trimmed at Q25 with fastp and aligned with MiXCR, with productive beta chains retained. Every CDR3 protein is listed once, alongside the most common genes and DNA of its rows. The V and J calls follow TCRdb's processing rather than the paper's. The sample table lists 460,000 or so distinct CDR3 sequences, approximately 15% of them with a count of one. Of the sample, 15% to 20% is held by the ten largest clones.

Stable Graves' hyperthyroidism was defined as no progression to ophthalmopathy during 18 months of follow-up. Hyperthyroidism patients were newly diagnosed, with disease duration under 2 months, and aged 18 to 65 years. Patients with uncontrolled infections, other autoimmune diseases, pregnancy or lactation were excluded. Diagnoses were based on clinical symptoms, serum thyroxine and TRAb, thyroid ultrasound and orbital computed tomography. Ficoll-Paque density gradient centrifugation was used to isolate PBMCs from 10 ml of fresh peripheral blood. Total RNA was extracted with Trizol reagent, and quality was checked on an Agilent 2100 Bioanalyzer. Including cysteine and phenylalanine, the CDR3 has 15 amino acids. Only the CDR3 DNA stays, 45 bases, in frame from base 1. According to the germline V gene, CDR1 reads MNHNS and CDR2 reads SASEGT. V is cut back by 6 bases and J by 1 base, with 6 bases in the junction unmatched.

What the authors observed across the whole study: Ophthalmopathy was separated from stable hyperthyroidism by a 13 V-J signature model, with about 88% sensitivity and approximately 84% specificity obtained in cross-validation and 80%/75% obtained in testing. Most expanded thyroid clonotypes (frequency above 0.001) were also detected in blood, suggesting blood repertoires may reflect thyroid immune responses. In validation, progression to ophthalmopathy was predicted by the model with nearly 71% sensitivity and 72.22% specificity, a median of about 6.8 months before onset. No statistical method was used to fix the sample size in advance, and group allocation was not hidden from the investigators.

The sequenced sample consisted of blood. Recombination joined TRBV6-1 with TRBJ1-5, with TRBD1 matching 7 junction bases. This receptor was identified in a woman under 30 with Graves' hyperthyroidism. In nucleotide form, the sequence is TGTGCCAGCAGCCCCTACAGGGGAAGCAATCAGCCCCAGCATTTT. Translated, it gives CASSPYRGSNQPQHF.